This T cell receptor (beta chain) was sequenced for a study of blood T cell repertoires in COVID-19 (TCRdb year 2020). Turning to the overall study: Samples covering the acute and convalescent phases of COVID-19 were provided by collaborators in the United States, Italy and Spain. The prospective study material was composed of cDNA or gDNA derived from T cells, B-cell-depleted T cells, or PBMCs. The dataset comprised deeply sampled blood TCRbeta repertoires from subjects exposed to, actively infected with, or recovered from COVID-19. The repertoires were made available in a free public database intended to serve as a resource for research on the immune response to SARS-CoV-2. Samples came from the ongoing ImmuneRACE study (first 160 participants) plus 1,254 subjects from 6 global collaborators. Sample metadata almost always included a de-identified subject ID, COVID-19 status, age in years and sex. Where available, HLA class I and class II types were taken from metadata supplied by the sample provider and were not determined by assay-based typing.

The immunoSEQ Assay, a bias-controlled multiplex PCR, was used to amplify TCRbeta CDR3 regions from genomic DNA. As for the original processing: The number of nucleated cells in each sample was estimated by amplification of reference gene primers within the assay. To quantify the absolute abundance of each unique TCRbeta CDR3 rearrangement, sequence reads were collapsed and filtered. Productive Simpson clonality was computed per sample as the square root of Simpson's diversity index over productive rearrangements. TCRdb carries this immuneACCESS record with in-frame sequences only. Its versions omit some clonotypes, under half of them owing to an unresolved V gene in the studies checked, with the rest unexplained. The V and J calls and clone size were taken over from that table, and D and trimming were inferred from the DNA. The sample table shows a few hundred thousand clones, and roughly 90% are seen once. The ten largest clones add up to 2.5% to 3.5% of the sample.

One collaborating source in Seattle enrolled patients during active infection and followed them longitudinally through the course of disease. The collaborating institutions used their own protocols to collect whole blood in K2EDTA tubes. For TCRbeta analysis, collaborator samples were shipped as frozen whole blood, as isolated PBMCs, or as DNA extracted from either sample type. A remark on this clone: Its antigen is currently not known. No per-base quality is available; no much larger clone lies one base away.

Broad study findings and their caveats: The amount of clinical and demographic metadata varied by source and participant and was provided uncurated.

Sample: peripheral blood. This TCR was recovered from a woman in her 30s with COVID-19, enrolled during active disease.

The CDR3 here reads CASSSQGASAFF. The DNA sequence is TGTGCCAGCAGTTCGCAGGGGGCATCAGCTTTCTTT. The V and J genes are TRBV6-2 or TRBV6-3 and TRBJ1-1, and 8 junctional nucleotides match TRBD1. Including the terminal cysteine and phenylalanine, the CDR3 comprises 12 residues. Left in the record is the CDR3 DNA by itself, 36 bases read in frame from the first base. The germline V gene gives CDR1 as MNHEY and CDR2 as SVGEGT. V is trimmed back by 4 bases and J by 10 bases, and the junction contains 5 bases that no gene match accounts for.